A single sample is the source of the 12 T cell receptor beta chains below, sequenced in a study of T cells in Graves' hyperthyroidism and ophthalmopathy. Amplified regions were TCR beta CDR3 sequences from RNA transcripts. Primed by the HTBI set, a first-round RT-PCR was run on the TCR CDR3. One entry per CDR3 protein results from TCRdb running MiXCR on the multiplex PCR reads. The table lists around 520,000 distinct CDR3 sequences, approximately 25% of them singletons, with around 10% in the top ten. The specimen sequenced was blood. Receptors were obtained from a woman aged 25-40 years with Graves' ophthalmopathy.

Many counts were recorded for this clonotype. The DNA for the CDR3 is TGTGCCAGCAGTTTGTCGGGCTATGGCTACACCTTC. Translating it yields CASSLSGYGYTF. This sequence joins TRBV28 and TRBJ1-2, with D hard to call. Trimming shortened V by 3 bases and J by 4 bases, and 6 bases separated the two germline ends. Germline lookup yields CDR1 MDHEN and CDR2 SYDVKM. CDR3 size: 12 residues.

This clonotype came up many times. This chain links TRBV29-1 with TRBJ2-7; tentative D call: TRBD2 (6 bases). CDR3 size: 13 residues. Germline loops: CDR1 SQVTM, CDR2 ANQGSEA. V shed 3 bases and J shed 3 bases, with 12 bases lying between them. CDR3 nucleotide sequence: TGCAGCGTTGAGGGGGACTCTTTCTACGAGCAGTACTTC. Its translation is CSVEGDSFYEQYF.

In its sample, this clonotype was seen many times. V and J are TRBV6-5 and TRBJ1-1, with TRBD1 matching 8 bases. Per the germline V gene, CDR1 is MNHEY and CDR2 is SVGAGI. The junction had 6 bases not matched to a gene; V was cut back by 0 bases and J by 6 bases. There are 15 residues in the CDR3. CDR3 residues: CASSYSWTGISEAFF. In DNA, the CDR3 is TGTGCCAGCAGTTACTCCTGGACAGGGATTTCTGAAGCTTTCTTT.

This clonotype appeared a few times. V is TRBV12-3 or TRBV12-4 and J is TRBJ1-1, with D perhaps TRBD1 (6 bases). Trimming took 6 bases from V and 7 from J, leaving 15 bases between them. The CDR3 spans 13 residues. CDR3 loop: CASRELDRGEAFF. The CDR3 nucleotides are TGTGCCAGCAGGGAATTGGACAGAGGTGAAGCTTTCTTT.

The CDR3 DNA sequence: TGTGCCAGCACCCTGGAGGGGTCCAATGGCTACACCTTC. Residues: CASTLEGSNGYTF. This chain joins TRBV12-3 or TRBV12-4 and TRBJ1-2; tentative D call: TRBD1 (5 bases). Deletions cut 7 bases from V and 6 bases from J, with 15 bases between. CDR3 length equals 13 residues.

This clonotype came up many times. J is TRBJ1-2 and V is TRBV6-1; D not resolved. Germline CDR1 reads MNHNS; CDR2 reads SASEGT. The CDR3 contains 10 residues. Trimming removed 6 bases at V and 8 bases at J, with 7 bases between. The CDR3 protein is CASRVGGYTF. CDR3 bases: TGTGCCAGCAGGGTCGGGGGCTACACCTTC.

This clonotype has more than one count but fewer than ten. The rearrangement joins TRBV7-3 to TRBJ1-1; possible D gene TRBD1, 6 bases. The V and J ends lost 6 bases and 4 bases respectively, with 15 bases between them. The CDR3 consists of 14 residues. The germline V gene encodes CDR1 SGHTA and CDR2 FQGTGA. DNA of the CDR3: TGTGCCAGCAGTCCCGCGGGGGGCCTCACTGAAGCTTTCTTT. Protein product: CASSPAGGLTEAFF.

This clonotype was counted many times. This sequence joins TRBV12-3 or TRBV12-4 and TRBJ2-2; D is unclear. Trimming took off 5 bases at V and 4 bases at J, with 8 bases between the two ends. The CDR3 spans 13 residues. The CDR3 region is CASSRSSTGELFF. The DNA of the CDR3 is TGTGCCAGCAGTCGCTCCTCCACCGGGGAGCTGTTTTTT.

This clonotype was observed at least ten times. The chain couples TRBV29-1 to TRBJ1-2; no clear D gene. V gave up 1 base and J gave up 4 bases, with 7 bases separating them. The CDR3 runs to 12 residues. Germline CDR1 SQVTM, CDR2 ANQGSEA. CDR3 sequence (DNA): TGCAGCGTTGAAGGCGGTCGCTATGGCTACACCTTC. Translating it yields CSVEGGRYGYTF.

A few counts support this clonotype. V gene TRBV12-5 combines with J gene TRBJ1-5; perhaps TRBD1 as D (5 bases). V shed 6 bases and J shed 6 bases, with 9 bases lying between them. The CDR3 covers 12 residues. Per the germline V gene, CDR1 is LGHNT and CDR2 is FRNRAP. The CDR3 region has the DNA TGTGCTAGTGGCTGGGGGGGTCAGCCCCAGCATTTT. Residues: CASGWGGQPQHF.

This clonotype was recorded at least ten times. The chain links TRBV11-1 to TRBJ1-1, with D perhaps matching TRBD1 (5 bases). Germline assignment: CDR1 SGHAT and CDR2 FQDESV (reference sequence). Trimming removed 2 bases from V and 3 bases from J, with 10 bases in between. The CDR3 sequence is 14 residues long. CDR3 sequence: CASSLWGIDTEAFF. CDR3 nucleotide sequence: TGTGCCAGCAGCTTATGGGGGATTGACACTGAAGCTTTCTTT.

This clonotype was recorded many times. The chain has TRBV14 and TRBJ2-7; D unresolved. CDR1 is SGHDN and CDR2 is FVKESK in the germline V gene. The length of the CDR3 is 12 residues. V lost 6 bases, J lost 9 bases, and 15 bases lay in between. CDR3 sequence (DNA): TGTGCCAGCAGTTTTGGCCTGGGCGGGCAGTACTTC. Its protein product is CASSFGLGGQYF. Filled out from reference TRBV14 and TRBJ2-7, the complete variable domain reads EAGVTQFPSHSVIEKGQTVTLRCDPISGHDNLYWYRRVMGKEIKFLLHFVKESKQDESGMPNNRFLAERTGGTYSTLKVQPAELEDSGVYFCASSFGLGGQYFGPGTRLTVT.